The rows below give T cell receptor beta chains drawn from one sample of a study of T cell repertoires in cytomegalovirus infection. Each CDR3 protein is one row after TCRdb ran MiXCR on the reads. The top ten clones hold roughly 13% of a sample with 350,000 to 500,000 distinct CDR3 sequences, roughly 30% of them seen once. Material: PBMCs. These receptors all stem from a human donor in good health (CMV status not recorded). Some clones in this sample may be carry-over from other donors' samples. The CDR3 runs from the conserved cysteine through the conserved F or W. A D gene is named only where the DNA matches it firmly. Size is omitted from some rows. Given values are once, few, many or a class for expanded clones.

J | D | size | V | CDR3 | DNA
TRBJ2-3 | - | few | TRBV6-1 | CASSRRAGTTSTDTQYF | TGTGCCAGCAGCCGGCGAGCCGGTACAACTAGCACAGATACGCAGTATTTT
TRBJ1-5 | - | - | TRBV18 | CASSPRGLPNQPQHF | TGTGCCAGCTCACCACGGGGACTGCCCAATCAGCCCCAGCATTTT
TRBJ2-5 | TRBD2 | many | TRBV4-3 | CASSQGPGLAGGRTQETQYF | TGCGCCAGCAGCCAAGGGCCCGGACTAGCGGGGGGACGGACACAAGAGACCCAGTACTTC
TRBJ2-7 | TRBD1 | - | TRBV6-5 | CASSLSRTGSSEQYF | TGTGCCAGCAGTTTGAGCCGGACAGGTTCGAGCGAGCAGTACTTC
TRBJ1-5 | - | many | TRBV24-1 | CATSERFGPQHF | TGTGCCACCAGTGAGAGGTTCGGTCCCCAGCATTTT
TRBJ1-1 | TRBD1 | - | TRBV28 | CASSSSQGVGTEAFF | TGTGCCAGCAGTTCCTCACAGGGGGTCGGCACTGAAGCTTTCTTT
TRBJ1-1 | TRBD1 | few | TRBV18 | CASSRGQVEAFF | TGTGCCAGCTCACGGGGACAGGTTGAAGCTTTCTTT
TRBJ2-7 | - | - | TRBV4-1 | CASSQVNSDTYEQYF | TGCGCCAGCAGCCAAGTTAACAGCGACACCTACGAGCAGTACTTC
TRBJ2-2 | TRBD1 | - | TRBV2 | CASRAPGQGAGELFF | TGTGCCAGCAGGGCCCCGGGACAGGGGGCCGGGGAGCTGTTTTTT
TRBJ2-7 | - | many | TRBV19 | CASRQGTSSYEQYF | TGTGCCAGTAGGCAGGGGACAAGCTCCTACGAGCAGTACTTC
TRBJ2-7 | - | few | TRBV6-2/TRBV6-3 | CASRLSQAIAYEQYF | TGTGCCAGCAGATTATCCCAGGCGATCGCCTACGAGCAGTACTTC
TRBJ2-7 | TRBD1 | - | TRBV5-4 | CASSFRTGGPYEQYF | TGTGCCAGCAGCTTCCGGACAGGGGGCCCCTACGAGCAGTACTTC
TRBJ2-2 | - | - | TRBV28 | CASIRQGSNTGELFF | TGTGCCAGCATCCGGCAGGGCTCGAACACCGGGGAGCTGTTTTTT
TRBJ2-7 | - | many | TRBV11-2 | CASSLDGTLDEQYF | TGTGCCAGCAGCTTGGACGGGACATTAGACGAGCAGTACTTC
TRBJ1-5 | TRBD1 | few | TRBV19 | CASLGGDSPGHQPQHF | TGTGCCAGTCTGGGTGGGGACAGCCCGGGACATCAGCCCCAGCATTTT
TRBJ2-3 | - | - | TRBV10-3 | CAISEESATITDTQYF | TGTGCCATCAGTGAGGAGTCGGCCACGATAACAGATACGCAGTATTTT
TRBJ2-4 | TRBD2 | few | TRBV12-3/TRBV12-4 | CASSSSGGAGNIQYF | TGTGCCAGCAGCTCCTCCGGGGGGGCCGGAAACATTCAGTACTTC
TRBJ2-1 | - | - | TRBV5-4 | CASSLGWGGGVNEQFF | TGTGCCAGCAGCTTGGGTTGGGGGGGGGGCGTGAATGAGCAGTTCTTC
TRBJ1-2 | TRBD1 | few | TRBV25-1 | CASSAHPRGRASKGYTF | TGTGCCAGCAGTGCCCATCCCAGGGGGAGGGCCAGTAAAGGCTACACCTTC
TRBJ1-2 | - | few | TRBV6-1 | CASSEWTQNYGYTF | TGTGCCAGCAGTGAATGGACACAGAACTATGGCTACACCTTC
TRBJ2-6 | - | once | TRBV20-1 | CSAATIGANVLTF | TGCAGTGCCGCGACGATTGGGGCCAACGTCCTGACTTTC
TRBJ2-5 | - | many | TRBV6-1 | CASSQMYGKGETQYF | TGTGCCAGCAGTCAAATGTATGGGAAGGGAGAGACCCAGTACTTC
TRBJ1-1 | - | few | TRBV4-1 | CASSQVWNTEAFF | TGCGCCAGCAGCCAAGTTTGGAACACTGAAGCTTTCTTT
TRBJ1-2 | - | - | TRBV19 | CASSMRGSTGYTF | TGTGCCAGTAGTATGAGGGGGTCTACTGGCTACACCTTC
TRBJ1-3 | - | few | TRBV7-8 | CASSLGGLSGNTIYF | TGTGCCAGCAGCTTAGGGGGCCTCTCTGGAAACACCATATATTTT
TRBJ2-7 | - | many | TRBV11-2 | CASSLARAAYEQYF | TGTGCCAGCAGCTTAGCGCGCGCAGCTTACGAGCAGTACTTC
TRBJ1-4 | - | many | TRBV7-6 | CASSLLSGGGEKLFF | TGTGCCAGCAGCTTATTATCTGGGGGCGGTGAAAAACTGTTTTTT